The subject of this entry is one TCR beta chain. Its cognate antigen is unknown. Naive-designated CD8 cells lacked CD45RO, were positively enriched for CCR7, and omitted terminally differentiated effector memory CD45RA+ cells. J gave up 2 bases and V 5 bases, and 5 bases lay outside the gene matches. Germline lookup yields CDR1 MNHEY and CDR2 SVGAGI. The CDR3 is made up of 15 amino acids. As handled by the study authors: ImmunoSEQ yielded junction-only sequences lacking quality scores, so filtering differed. The protocol was immunoSEQ multiplex PCR, while the TCRdb copy is restricted to in-frame clones and leaves out a portion. For V, J and clone size, that table is used; D and trimming come from the DNA. The data hold roughly 1,800,000 clones, with approximately 94% observed a single time. This entry is derived from a study of shared clonotypes between healthy human individuals. Whole-study results and caveats: Larger estimated richness was generally recorded for naive subsets relative to memory subsets.

The specimen was naive CD8+ T cells sorted from blood. The chain joins TRBV6-5 to TRBJ2-3; TRBD2 matches 9 bases. The receptor comes from a man aged 18 to 29 in good health. The CDR3 sequence is CASSPLAGHTDTQYF. The CDR3 DNA reads TGTGCCAGCAGTCCCCTAGCGGGGCACACAGATACGCAGTATTTT.